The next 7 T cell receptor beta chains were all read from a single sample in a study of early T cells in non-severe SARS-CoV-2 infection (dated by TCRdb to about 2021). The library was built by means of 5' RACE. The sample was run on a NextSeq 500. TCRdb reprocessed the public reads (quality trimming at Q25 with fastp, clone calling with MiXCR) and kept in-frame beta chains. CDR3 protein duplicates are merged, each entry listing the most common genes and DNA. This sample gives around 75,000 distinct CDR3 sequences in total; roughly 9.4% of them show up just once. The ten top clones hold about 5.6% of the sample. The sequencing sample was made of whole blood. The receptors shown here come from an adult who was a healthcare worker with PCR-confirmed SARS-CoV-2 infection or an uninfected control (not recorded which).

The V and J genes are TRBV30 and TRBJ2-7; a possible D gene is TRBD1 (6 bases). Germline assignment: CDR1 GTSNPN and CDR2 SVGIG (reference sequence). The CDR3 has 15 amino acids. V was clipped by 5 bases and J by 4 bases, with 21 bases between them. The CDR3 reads CAWEGQLDHIYEQYF. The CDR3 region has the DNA TGTGCCTGGGAAGGACAGTTGGATCACATTTACGAGCAGTACTTC.

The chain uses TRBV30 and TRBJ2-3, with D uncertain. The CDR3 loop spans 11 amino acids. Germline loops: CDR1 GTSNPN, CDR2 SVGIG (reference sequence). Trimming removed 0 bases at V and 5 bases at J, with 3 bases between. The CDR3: CAWSVQDTQYF. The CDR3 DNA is TGTGCCTGGAGTGTACAAGATACGCAGTATTTT.

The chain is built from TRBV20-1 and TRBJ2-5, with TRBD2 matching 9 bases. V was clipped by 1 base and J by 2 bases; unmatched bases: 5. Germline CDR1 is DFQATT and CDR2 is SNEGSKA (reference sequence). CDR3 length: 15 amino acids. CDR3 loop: CSARVAAGGQETQYF. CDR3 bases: TGCAGTGCTAGAGTCGCAGCGGGAGGTCAAGAGACCCAGTACTTC.

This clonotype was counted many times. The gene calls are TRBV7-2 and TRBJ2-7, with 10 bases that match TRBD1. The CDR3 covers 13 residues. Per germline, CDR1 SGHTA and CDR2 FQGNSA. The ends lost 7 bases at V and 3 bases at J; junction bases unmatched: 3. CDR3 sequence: CASNRDRGYEQYF. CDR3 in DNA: TGTGCCAGCAACCGGGACAGGGGCTACGAGCAGTACTTC.

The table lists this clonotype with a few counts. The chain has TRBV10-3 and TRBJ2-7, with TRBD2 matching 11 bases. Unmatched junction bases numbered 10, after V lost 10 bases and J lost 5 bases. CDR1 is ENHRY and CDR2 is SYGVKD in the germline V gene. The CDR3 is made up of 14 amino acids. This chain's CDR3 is CATGLAAAWDEQYF. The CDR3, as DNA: TGTGCCACGGGACTAGCGGCCGCGTGGGACGAGCAGTACTTC.

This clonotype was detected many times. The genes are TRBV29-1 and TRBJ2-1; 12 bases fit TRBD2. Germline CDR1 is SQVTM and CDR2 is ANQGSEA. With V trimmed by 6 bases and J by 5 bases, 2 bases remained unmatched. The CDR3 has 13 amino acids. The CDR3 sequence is CSVGTSGHNEQFF. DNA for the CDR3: TGCAGCGTCGGGACTAGCGGGCACAATGAGCAGTTCTTC.

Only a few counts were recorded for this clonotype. The CDR3: CSDRLAGAGEQFF. CDR3 sequence (DNA): TGCAGTGACCGCCTAGCGGGAGCGGGGGAGCAGTTCTTC. The V call is TRBV29-1, the J call TRBJ2-1; 10 nucleotides align to TRBD2. There are 13 residues in the CDR3. Germline V lookup: CDR1 SQVTM, CDR2 ANQGSEA.